Following are 12 T cell receptor beta chains from one sample sequenced in a study of response to subunit inactivated influenza vaccine. Via MiXCR, TCRdb re-called the RT-PCR reads, giving one row per CDR3 protein. The table lists 300,000 to 350,000 distinct CDR3 sequences, 21% of them singletons. The source material was PBMCs from blood, sampled about 19 months after vaccination. These receptors came from a man aged 50 to 69 who received an inactivated influenza vaccine.

The V and J genes are TRBV7-8 and TRBJ1-3; 8 bases fit TRBD1. The germline CDR1 and CDR2 sequences are SGHVS and FQNEAQ. After removal of 4 bases from V and 9 bases from J, the junction contained 11 bases not matched to a gene. There are 15 residues in the CDR3. CDR3 region: CASSSATGVYTTIYF. The CDR3 nucleotides are TGTGCCAGCAGCTCAGCGACAGGGGTTTACACCACCATATATTTT. The full variable domain, completed using reference TRBV7-8 and TRBJ1-3, is GAGVSQSPRYKVAKRGQDVALRCDPISGHVSLFWYQQALGQGPEFLTYFQNEAQLDKSGLPSDRFFAERPEGSVSTLKIQRTQQEDSAVYLCASSSATGVYTTIYFGEGSWLTVV.

This clonotype was seen more than once but under ten times. This chain connects TRBV28 to TRBJ2-3; perhaps TRBD2 as D (6 bases). There are 16 residues in the CDR3. CDR1 and CDR2 (germline): MDHEN, SYDVKM. The V end was cut by 5 bases, the J end by 4 bases, with 19 bases between. The CDR3 loop is CASSRLFPGGADTQYF. In DNA form, the CDR3 reads TGTGCCAGCAGTCGGTTATTTCCTGGAGGGGCAGATACGCAGTATTTT.

The J gene is TRBJ2-1, the V gene TRBV7-3; 8 bases agree with TRBD2. The CDR3 is 13 amino acids. V shed 2 bases, J shed 12 bases, and the junction held 6 bases outside the gene matches. In germline, CDR1 is SGHTA, CDR2 FQGTGA. DNA for the CDR3: TGTGCCAGCAGCTTAGAAGCGGGAGTAGGGCAGTTCTTC. Protein sequence: CASSLEAGVGQFF.

This clonotype was picked up a small number of times. J is TRBJ1-5 and V is TRBV24-1; D possibly corresponds to TRBD1 (6 bases). CDR1 and CDR2 from the germline V gene are KGHDR and SFDVKD. Trimming took 12 bases from V and 7 from J, leaving 15 bases between them. There are 12 residues in the CDR3. This chain's CDR3 is CASQQGNQPQHF. The CDR3 coding sequence is TGTGCCTCCCAACAGGGAAACCAGCCCCAGCATTTT.

V gene TRBV7-2 combines with J gene TRBJ2-3; no clear D. The CDR3 spans 13 residues. Germline CDR1 is SGHTA and CDR2 is FQGNSA. The V end was cut by 3 bases, the J end by 2 bases, with 6 bases between. CDR3 DNA sequence: TGTGCCAGCAGCTTGCGCCTCACAGATACGCAGTATTTT. This sequence encodes CASSLRLTDTQYF.

This clonotype was recorded many times. CDR3: CSVEDFKETSGDTQYF. In DNA, the CDR3 is TGCAGCGTTGAAGATTTTAAGGAGACTAGCGGAGATACGCAGTATTTT. The chain joins TRBV29-1 to TRBJ2-3; 9 bases fit TRBD2. This CDR3 region has 16 residues. Germline V gives CDR1 SQVTM, CDR2 ANQGSEA. Trimming took 0 bases from V and 5 from J; bases not matched to a gene: 9.

Here the CDR3 reads CAIRGGTPYGYTF. For the CDR3, the DNA is TGTGCCATCAGGGGGGGAACCCCCTATGGCTACACCTTC. The chain is built from TRBV10-3 and TRBJ1-2; D perhaps matches TRBD1 (5 bases). The germline gives CDR1 ENHRY, CDR2 SYGVKD. V lost 6 bases and J 4 bases, leaving 12 bases between the germline ends. The CDR3 has 13 residues.

CDR3 coding DNA: TGCGCCAGCAGCCCGGGTGGAAGGGCCGGGGAGCTGTTTTTT. Its translation is CASSPGGRAGELFF. J is TRBJ2-2 and V is TRBV5-1; no reliable D call. V was trimmed by 4 bases and J by 6 bases, leaving 13 bases between them. Germline V gene sequence: CDR1 SGHRS, CDR2 YFSETQ. The CDR3 spans 14 residues.

This clonotype was detected a few times. The V call is TRBV7-8, the J call TRBJ1-3; D is perhaps TRBD1 (6 bases). This CDR3 contains 18 residues. Looked up from germline, CDR1 is SGHVS and CDR2 is FQNEAQ. Trimming removed 4 bases from V and 0 bases from J, with 19 bases in between. This CDR3 reads CASSSGQQTTDSGNTIYF. CDR3 DNA sequence: TGTGCCAGCAGCTCCGGACAGCAAACCACGGACTCTGGAAACACCATATATTTT.

The chain couples TRBV20-1 to TRBJ2-7; D ambiguous. Germline CDR1 DFQATT, CDR2 SNEGSKA (reference sequence). The CDR3 sequence is 13 residues long. Trimming stripped 1 base from V and 6 bases from J, with 13 bases between. The CDR3 is CSARVPLNGEQYF. The CDR3 bases are TGCAGTGCTAGAGTCCCGTTGAACGGCGAGCAGTACTTC.

The CDR3: CAISSSGGTSTDTQYF. The CDR3 DNA follows: TGTGCCATCAGTTCTAGCGGGGGGACAAGCACAGATACGCAGTATTTT. The genes are TRBV10-3 and TRBJ2-3; the match to TRBD2 covers 11 bases. The CDR3 spans 16 residues. Trimming took 5 bases from V and 0 from J; bases not matched to a gene: 4. Germline V gene data show CDR1 as ENHRY and CDR2 as SYGVKD.

This clonotype showed up just a few times. The chain is built from TRBV27 and TRBJ2-7; the match to TRBD2 covers 10 bases. Germline V gene data show CDR1 as MNHEY and CDR2 as SMNVEV (reference sequence). The trim removed 5 bases at V and 0 bases at J, leaving 7 bases unmatched. The CDR3 has 16 residues. The CDR3 nucleotides are TGTGCCAGCAGTAGAACTAGCGGGGATAGCTCCTACGAGCAGTACTTC. Amino acids: CASSRTSGDSSYEQYF.